This TCR beta chain was found in a study of PD-1 blockade in classical Hodgkin lymphoma. Here immunoSEQ multiplex PCR was the method, and the copy in TCRdb shows in-frame clones only, minus some. The repertoire holds around 50,000 clones, with approximately 76% as singletons. In regard to this clone: Its antigen is unknown.

This CDR3 is 18 amino acids long. The germline CDR1 and CDR2 sequences are SQVTM and ANQGSEA. V lost 3 bases, J lost 2 bases, and 12 bases stayed unmatched. Stated time point: cycle 4 day 1 (C4D1), after about 6 weeks of nivolumab. Relapses following autologous stem cell transplantation were seen in all patients, with brentuximab vedotin exposure varying. Study results and caveats: Only CD4+ TCR diversity, not CD8+, had risen significantly by C4D1. Why the repertoires differ is still unclear, perhaps disease activity or prior therapy. When nivolumab was started under 1 year after ASCT, patients were excluded.

This sequence was found in a human donor with classical Hodgkin lymphoma. V is TRBV29-1 and J is TRBJ2-1, with 11 bases aligning to TRBD2. The sample was peripheral blood mononuclear cells (PBMCs), taken before the fourth cycle of nivolumab. CDR3 nucleotides: TGCAGCGTTGAGGTATGGGGACTAGCGGCTGGGACCTACAATGAGCAGTTCTTC. It yields the protein CSVEVWGLAAGTYNEQFF.